This T cell receptor beta chain was profiled in a study of T cell responses to AZD1222 COVID-19 vaccine. Profiling relied on immunoSEQ multiplex PCR, and the TCRdb table lists in-frame clones only, not all of them. There are some 200,000 clones in the sample; over 80% occur only once, and roughly a tenth lies in the top ten. The receptor was isolated from an adult in good health. This material consisted of peripheral blood, taken on day 0 of AZD1222 vaccination.

CDR3 in DNA: TGTGCCAGCAGTGAATGGTTTGGACTACCGAACACCGGGGAGCTGTTTTTT. Translating it yields CASSEWFGLPNTGELFF. The chain is built from TRBV25-1 and TRBJ2-2; D perhaps matches TRBD2 (6 bases). The CDR3 totals 17 residues. V was clipped by 1 base and J by 0 bases, with 12 bases between them. Germline V lookup: CDR1 MGHDK, CDR2 SYGVNS.